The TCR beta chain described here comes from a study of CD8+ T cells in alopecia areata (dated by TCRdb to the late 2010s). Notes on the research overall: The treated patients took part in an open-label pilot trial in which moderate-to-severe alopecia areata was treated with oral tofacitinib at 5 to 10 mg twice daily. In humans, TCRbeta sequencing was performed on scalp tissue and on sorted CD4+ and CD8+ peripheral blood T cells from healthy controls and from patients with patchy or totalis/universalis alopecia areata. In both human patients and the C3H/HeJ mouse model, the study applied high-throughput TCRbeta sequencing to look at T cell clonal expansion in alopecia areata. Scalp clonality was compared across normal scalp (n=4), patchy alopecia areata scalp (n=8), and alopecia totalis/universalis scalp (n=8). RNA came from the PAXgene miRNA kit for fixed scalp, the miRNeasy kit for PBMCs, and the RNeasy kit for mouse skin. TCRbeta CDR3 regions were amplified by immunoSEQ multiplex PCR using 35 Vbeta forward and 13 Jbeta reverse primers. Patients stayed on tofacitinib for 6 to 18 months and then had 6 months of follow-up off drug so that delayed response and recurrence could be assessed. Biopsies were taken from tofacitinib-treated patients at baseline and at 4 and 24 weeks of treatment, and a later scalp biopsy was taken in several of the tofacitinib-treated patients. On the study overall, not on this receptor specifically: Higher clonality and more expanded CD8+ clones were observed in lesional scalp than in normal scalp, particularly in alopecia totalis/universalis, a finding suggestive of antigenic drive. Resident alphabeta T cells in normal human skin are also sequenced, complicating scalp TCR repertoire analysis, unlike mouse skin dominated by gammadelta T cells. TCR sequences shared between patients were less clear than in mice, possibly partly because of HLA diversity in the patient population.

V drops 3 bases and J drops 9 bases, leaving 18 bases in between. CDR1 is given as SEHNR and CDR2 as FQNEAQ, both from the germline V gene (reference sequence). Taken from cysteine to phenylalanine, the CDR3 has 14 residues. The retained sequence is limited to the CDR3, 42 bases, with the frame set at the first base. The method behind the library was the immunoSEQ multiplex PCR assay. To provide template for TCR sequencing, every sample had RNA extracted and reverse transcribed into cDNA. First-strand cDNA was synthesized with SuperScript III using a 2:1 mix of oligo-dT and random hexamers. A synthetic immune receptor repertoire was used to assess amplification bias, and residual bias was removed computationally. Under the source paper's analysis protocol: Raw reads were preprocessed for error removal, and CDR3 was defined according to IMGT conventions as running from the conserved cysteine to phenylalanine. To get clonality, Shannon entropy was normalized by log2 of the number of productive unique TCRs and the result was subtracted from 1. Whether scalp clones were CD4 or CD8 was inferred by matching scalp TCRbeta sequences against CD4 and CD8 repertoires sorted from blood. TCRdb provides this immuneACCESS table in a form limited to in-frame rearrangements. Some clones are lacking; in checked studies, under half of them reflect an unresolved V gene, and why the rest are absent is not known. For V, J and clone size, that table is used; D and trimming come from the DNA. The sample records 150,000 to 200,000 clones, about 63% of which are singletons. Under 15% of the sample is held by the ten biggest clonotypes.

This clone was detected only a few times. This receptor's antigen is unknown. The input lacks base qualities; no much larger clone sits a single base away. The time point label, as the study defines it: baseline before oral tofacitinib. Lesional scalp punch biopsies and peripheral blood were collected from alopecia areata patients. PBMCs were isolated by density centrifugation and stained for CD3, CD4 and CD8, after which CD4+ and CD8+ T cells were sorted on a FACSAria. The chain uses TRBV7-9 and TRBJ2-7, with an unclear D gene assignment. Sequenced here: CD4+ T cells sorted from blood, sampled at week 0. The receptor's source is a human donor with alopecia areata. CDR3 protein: CASSFNDEATGQYF. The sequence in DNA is TGTGCCAGCAGCTTCAACGACGAGGCGACGGGGCAGTACTTC.